The rows below give T cell receptor beta chains drawn from one sample of a study of post-analysis software for immune sequencing data. Each CDR3 protein is one row after TCRdb ran MiXCR on the PCR reads. Here the sample spans over 150,000 distinct CDR3 sequences, 30% being singletons. The sequenced sample consisted of blood. These TCRs come from a girl aged 5 to 17 with multiple sclerosis. CDR3s include the opening cysteine and the closing phenylalanine or tryptophan. A D gene is named only where the DNA matches it firmly. Clone size is stated in some rows and not others, as once, few, many or a class when expanded.

clone size	D gene	V gene	J gene	CDR3 protein	CDR3 DNA
many	NA	TRBV15	TRBJ2-6	CATGGAGANVLTF	TGTGCCACCGGCGGGGCTGGGGCCAACGTCCTGACTTTC
few	NA	TRBV2	TRBJ2-1	CASSDRGIDEQFF	TGTGCCAGCAGTGATCGCGGCATTGATGAGCAGTTCTTC
many	TRBD2	TRBV20-1	TRBJ2-5	CSAYLAGAGETQYF	TGCAGTGCTTACTTAGCGGGAGCTGGAGAGACCCAGTACTTC
NA	NA	TRBV20-1	TRBJ2-1	CSAREGSNEGNEQFF	TGCAGTGCTAGGGAAGGGTCAAATGAGGGCAATGAGCAGTTCTTC
NA	NA	TRBV6-6	TRBJ2-2	CASSLPRANTGELFF	TGTGCCAGCAGCCTGCCCAGGGCGAACACCGGGGAGCTGTTTTTT
NA	NA	TRBV6-5	TRBJ1-1	CASSSATQTEAFF	TGTGCCAGCAGTAGCGCGACGCAAACTGAAGCTTTCTTT
many	NA	TRBV4-1	TRBJ1-5	CASSQQDASNQPQHF	TGCGCCAGCAGCCAACAGGACGCTAGCAATCAGCCCCAGCATTTT
NA	NA	TRBV4-1	TRBJ2-7	CASSQELNLSYEQYF	TGCGCCAGCAGCCAAGAGCTCAATCTCTCCTACGAGCAGTACTTC
many	NA	TRBV28	TRBJ2-1	CASSLPSIDEQFF	TGTGCCAGCAGTTTACCTAGCATCGATGAGCAGTTCTTC
many	NA	TRBV29-1	TRBJ2-7	CSGVKGQNEQYF	TGCAGCGGGGTGAAAGGGCAGAACGAGCAGTACTTC
many	TRBD2	TRBV9	TRBJ2-5	CASSVLAEETQYF	TGTGCCAGCAGCGTACTAGCGGAAGAGACCCAGTACTTC
few	NA	TRBV7-3	TRBJ1-1	CASSLRGAGTEAFF	TGTGCCAGCAGCTTGCGAGGGGCGGGCACTGAAGCTTTCTTT
few	NA	TRBV28	TRBJ1-1	CASSLQGRQAFF	TGTGCCAGCAGCCTCCAGGGCAGACAAGCTTTCTTT
NA	TRBD1	TRBV4-1	TRBJ1-6	CASSHPSGGDLYNSPLHF	TGCGCCAGCAGCCACCCATCAGGGGGTGATTTGTATAATTCACCCCTCCACTTT
many	NA	TRBV7-2	TRBJ2-1	CASSPPPPYNEQFF	TGTGCCAGCAGCCCCCCGCCACCCTACAATGAGCAGTTCTTC
NA	NA	TRBV7-2	TRBJ2-5	CASKGGDSGEETQYF	TGTGCCAGCAAGGGGGGGGACTCTGGGGAAGAGACCCAGTACTTC
many	NA	TRBV12-3/TRBV12-4	TRBJ2-7	CASRDAYEQYF	TGTGCCAGCAGGGACGCCTACGAGCAGTACTTC
NA	NA	TRBV6-2/TRBV6-3	TRBJ2-1	CASTWGRSDNEQFF	TGTGCCAGCACTTGGGGACGATCCGACAATGAGCAGTTCTTC
many	NA	TRBV7-6	TRBJ1-2	CASSPQAAAINYGYTF	TGTGCCAGCAGCCCCCAGGCGGCAGCGATAAACTATGGCTACACCTTC
few	NA	TRBV5-1	TRBJ2-1	CASSLEYTGGPSSYNEQFF	TGCGCCAGCAGCTTGGAATATACGGGCGGCCCTAGCTCCTACAATGAGCAGTTCTTC
many	TRBD2	TRBV24-1	TRBJ2-1	CATSDPTSGNYNEQFF	TGTGCCACCAGTGACCCAACTAGCGGGAATTACAATGAGCAGTTCTTC
NA	TRBD1	TRBV25-1	TRBJ1-4	CASSPRDSSNEKLFF	TGTGCCAGCAGTCCCAGGGACAGCAGTAATGAAAAACTGTTTTTT
NA	TRBD2	TRBV13	TRBJ2-1	CASSLGTSGGRANEQFF	TGTGCCAGCAGCTTAGGGACTAGCGGAGGAAGGGCAAATGAGCAGTTCTTC
many	NA	TRBV5-1	TRBJ2-1	CARREIDNEQFF	TGCGCCAGACGAGAGATAGACAATGAGCAGTTCTTC
NA	TRBD1	TRBV3-1	TRBJ2-7	CASSRGRTGISHEQYF	TGTGCCAGCAGCCGCGGTAGGACAGGGATTTCCCACGAGCAGTACTTC
few	NA	TRBV14	TRBJ2-5	CASSQLGQKGSQETQYF	TGTGCCAGCAGCCAATTAGGCCAGAAGGGATCCCAAGAGACCCAGTACTTC
NA	NA	TRBV20-1	TRBJ2-1	CSASPSESLNEQFF	TGCAGTGCTAGCCCTAGCGAGAGTCTAAATGAGCAGTTCTTC
NA	NA	TRBV6-4	TRBJ2-5	CASSRTPTQETQYF	TGTGCCAGCAGTAGGACACCAACCCAAGAGACCCAGTACTTC
NA	TRBD2	TRBV30	TRBJ2-7	CAWSAPHRGVRYEQYF	TGTGCCTGGAGTGCCCCTCACCGGGGGGTGCGCTACGAGCAGTACTTC
NA	TRBD1	TRBV11-2	TRBJ1-1	CASSSRDRGRTEAFF	TGTGCCAGCAGCTCCCGGGACAGGGGCCGAACTGAAGCTTTCTTT
NA	NA	TRBV6-6	TRBJ2-7	CASSLPGDRGEQYF	TGTGCCAGCAGTTTGCCGGGAGACCGGGGGGAGCAGTACTTC